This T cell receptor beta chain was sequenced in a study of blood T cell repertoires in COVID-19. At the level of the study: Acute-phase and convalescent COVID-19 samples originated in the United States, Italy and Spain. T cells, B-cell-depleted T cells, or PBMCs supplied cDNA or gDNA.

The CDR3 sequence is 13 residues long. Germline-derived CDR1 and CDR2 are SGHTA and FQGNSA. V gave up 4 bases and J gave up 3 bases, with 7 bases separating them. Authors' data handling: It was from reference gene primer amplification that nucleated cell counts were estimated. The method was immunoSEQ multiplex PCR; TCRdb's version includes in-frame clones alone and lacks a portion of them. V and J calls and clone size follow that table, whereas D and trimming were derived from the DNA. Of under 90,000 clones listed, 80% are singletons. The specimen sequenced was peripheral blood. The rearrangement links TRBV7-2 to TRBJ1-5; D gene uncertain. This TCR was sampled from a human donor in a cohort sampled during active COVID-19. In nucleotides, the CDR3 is TGTGCCAGCAGCTCAACTACCAATCAGCCCCAGCATTTT. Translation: CASSSTTNQPQHF.